What follows describes a single T cell receptor (beta chain). Its antigen remains undetermined. It has no much larger one-base neighbor in the sample; base qualities were not kept. To sequence the TCRbeta CDR3 region, genomic DNA was isolated from the sorted cells. The immunoSEQ Assay was used for sequencing of TCRbeta CDR3 regions. Here the immuneACCESS table is served through TCRdb, limited to in-frame sequences with V and J called. Missing clones are a known gap in these copies; in checked studies unresolved V genes cover under half, and the rest lacks a known reason. The table for this sample lists about 80,000 clones; around 90% of them were counted only once. Clones ranked in the top ten supply approximately 0.19% of the sample. The sample comes from a study of OX40 agonist ivuxolimab in advanced cancers. Regarding the research as a whole: The costimulatory receptor OX40 (CD134) was targeted by ivuxolimab, a fully human IgG2 agonistic monoclonal antibody. Intravenous ivuxolimab was administered to patients every 2 weeks at six dose levels: 0.01, 0.1, 0.3, 1.5, 3 and 10 mg/kg. Of the roughly 52 patients in dose escalation, around 19 had hepatocellular carcinoma, about 15 had melanoma, 9 had renal cell carcinoma and 9 had head and neck cancer. A male proportion of roughly 80% and a mean age of around 60 years, ranging from roughly 23 to 80, were recorded for the dose-escalation cohort. Patients were allowed to have had prior anti-PD-1, anti-PD-L1 or anti-CTLA-4 therapy, and around 37% of the dose-escalation patients had previously received checkpoint inhibitors. Partial responses occurred in three dose-escalation patients, of whom one had hepatocellular carcinoma and two had cutaneous melanoma. The purpose of peripheral TCRbeta sequencing was to test whether ivuxolimab changed TCR sequence diversity and led to clonal T-cell expansion. The paper reports the monotherapy dose-escalation portion (N of about 50 patients) of the phase I ivuxolimab trial. Results and caveats for the whole study, not just this receptor: In partial responders in the 0.1-3.0 mg/kg groups, normalized peripheral clonal expansion was found to be among the lowest, especially among CD8+ T cells. Low levels of normalized T-cell clonal expansion were also seen in some patients who did not respond. The antigen specificity of the peripheral T cells that underwent clonal expansion was not determined. After ivuxolimab, expanded clones were on average more numerous among CD8+ T cells than among CD4+ T cells. At doses of 0.1 to 3.0 mg/kg, clonal expansion of both CD4+ and CD8+ blood T cells was observed from baseline to week 6.

Patients with a history of autoimmune disease or receiving systemic immunosuppression were excluded from the trial. In every dose cohort, peripheral blood was drawn for TCR sequencing at baseline, cycle 4 day 1, and cycle 7 day 1. Samples were obtained from an open-label, multicenter, first-in-human phase I dose-escalation trial of ivuxolimab. Adults with locally advanced or metastatic melanoma, renal cell carcinoma, hepatocellular carcinoma or head and neck squamous cell carcinoma were enrolled in the trial. Before TCR sequencing, CD4+ and CD8+ T cells were separately sorted from peripheral blood. In the germline V gene, CDR1 corresponds to SGHRS and CDR2 to YFSETQ. The CDR3 runs 17 amino acids, cysteine and phenylalanine included. The read is trimmed to its CDR3 DNA, 51 bases read in frame from base 1. V lost 2 bases and J lost 4 bases; the stretch between them is 20 bases long.

The sample here was CD4+ or CD8+ T cells sorted from blood, taken in a trial of the OX40 agonist ivuxolimab. This clonotype was sampled from an adult with an advanced solid tumor such as melanoma, head and neck, liver or kidney cancer. The V and J genes are TRBV5-1 and TRBJ2-3; the D gene is perhaps TRBD2, from 6 matching bases. The CDR3 amino acid sequence is: CASSLNGRGPLPDTQYF. The DNA sequence follows: TGCGCCAGCAGCTTAAACGGGCGGGGACCACTACCAGATACGCAGTATTTT. Full variable domain (CDR3 extended with the reference TRBV5-1 and TRBJ2-3 proteins): KAGVTQTPRYLIKTRGQQVTLSCSPISGHRSVSWYQQTPGQGLQFLFEYFSETQRNKGNFPGRFSGRQFSNSRSEMNVSTLELGDSALYLCASSLNGRGPLPDTQYFGPGTRLTVL.